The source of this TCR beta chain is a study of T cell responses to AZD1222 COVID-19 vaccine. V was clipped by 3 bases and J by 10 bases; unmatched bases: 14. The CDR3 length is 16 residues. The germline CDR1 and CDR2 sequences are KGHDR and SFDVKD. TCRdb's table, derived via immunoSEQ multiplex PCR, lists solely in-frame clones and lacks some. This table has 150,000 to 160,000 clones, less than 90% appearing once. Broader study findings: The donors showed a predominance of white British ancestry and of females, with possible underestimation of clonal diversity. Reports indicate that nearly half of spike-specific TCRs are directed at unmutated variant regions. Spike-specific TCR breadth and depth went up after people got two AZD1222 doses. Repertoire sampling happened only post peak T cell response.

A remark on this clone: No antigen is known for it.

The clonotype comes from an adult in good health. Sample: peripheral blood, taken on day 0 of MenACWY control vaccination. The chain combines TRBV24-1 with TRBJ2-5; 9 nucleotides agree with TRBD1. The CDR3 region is CATSDVGGQGKRVQYF. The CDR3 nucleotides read TGTGCCACCAGTGATGTTGGGGGACAGGGCAAAAGAGTCCAGTACTTC.